These T cell receptor beta chains were read from a single sample in a study of cytomegalovirus exposure and HLA in healthy donors. Measured with immunoSEQ multiplex PCR; TCRdb has only the in-frame clones, and not every one. The table includes 150,000 to 200,000 clones, 80% to 90% detected once. The material sequenced was PBMCs. These receptors originate from a man aged 18 to 29 in good health and CMV-seronegative. CDR3s include the opening cysteine and the closing phenylalanine or tryptophan. The D gene is left open where the match is weak. Clone sizes are given selectively: once, few, many, or a class where the clone is expanded.

J gene | clone size | V gene | D gene | CDR3 protein | CDR3 DNA
TRBJ2-4 | - | TRBV4-3 | - | CASSPQAAELAKNIQYF | TGCGCCAGCAGCCCCCAAGCTGCGGAATTGGCCAAAAACATTCAGTACTTC
TRBJ2-3 | - | TRBV5-1 | TRBD2 | CASSRLAGGPKDTQYF | TGCGCCAGCTCCCGCCTAGCGGGGGGGCCAAAAGATACGCAGTATTTT
TRBJ2-7 | - | TRBV7-9 | TRBD2 | CASSLYSSPSGKYEQYF | TGTGCCAGCAGCTTATACTCTTCCCCTAGCGGAAAATACGAGCAGTACTTC
TRBJ2-3 | - | TRBV25-1 | - | CASSELGGHLGTQYF | TGTGCCAGCAGTGAATTGGGTGGGCACTTGGGTACGCAGTATTTT
TRBJ2-7 | - | TRBV6-5 | TRBD1 | CASSPPGQGRGEQYF | TGTGCCAGCAGCCCCCCCGGACAGGGTCGAGGCGAGCAGTACTTC
TRBJ2-7 | - | TRBV4-3 | TRBD1 | CASSQQDRGYEQYF | TGCGCCAGCAGCCAACAGGACAGGGGTTACGAGCAGTACTTC
TRBJ1-3 | - | TRBV9 | - | CASSVGPGPPDTIYF | TGTGCCAGCAGCGTAGGCCCAGGCCCACCGGACACCATATATTTT
TRBJ2-7 | once | TRBV6-6 | - | CASSYPPQGGYEQYF | TGTGCCAGCAGTTACCCCCCACAGGGTGGGTACGAGCAGTACTTC
TRBJ2-2 | - | TRBV19 | - | CASSQTGTANTGELFF | TGTGCCAGTAGTCAAACCGGGACTGCGAACACCGGGGAGCTGTTTTTT
TRBJ1-4 | - | TRBV7-2 | TRBD1 | CASSTGTGNEKLFF | TGTGCCAGCAGCACGGGGACAGGGAATGAAAAACTGTTTTTT
TRBJ2-3 | - | TRBV5-1 | TRBD1 | CASNPGGSTDTQYF | TGCGCCAGCAACCCAGGGGGTAGTACAGATACGCAGTATTTT
TRBJ1-1 | - | TRBV4-1 | - | CASSHQGNTEAFF | TGCGCCAGCAGCCACCAGGGAAACACTGAAGCTTTCTTT
TRBJ2-7 | - | TRBV28 | - | CASRLPGVPYEQYF | TGTGCCAGCAGGCTACCCGGGGTGCCCTACGAGCAGTACTTC
TRBJ1-1 | once | TRBV9 | TRBD1 | CASSDEDRGNTEAFF | TGTGCCAGCAGCGATGAAGACAGGGGGAACACTGAAGCTTTCTTT
TRBJ1-5 | - | TRBV28 | TRBD1 | CASSLFGQGVGQPQHF | TGTGCCAGCAGTTTATTCGGCCAGGGGGTGGGCCAGCCCCAGCATTTT
TRBJ1-3 | - | TRBV7-8 | - | CASKWGRVASGNTIYF | TGTGCCAGCAAATGGGGCAGGGTAGCTTCAGGAAACACCATATATTTT
TRBJ1-2 | once | TRBV19 | - | CASSPRAGSGGYTF | TGTGCCAGTAGCCCGAGGGCGGGATCCGGCGGCTACACCTTC
TRBJ2-7 | - | TRBV2 | TRBD1 | CASTEDRPTYEQYF | TGTGCCAGCACCGAGGACAGGCCGACCTACGAGCAGTACTTC
TRBJ2-7 | few | TRBV5-1 | - | CASTLQGPSYEQYF | TGCGCCAGCACCTTACAGGGTCCCTCCTACGAGCAGTACTTC
TRBJ2-5 | - | TRBV5-6 | - | CASISQGWETQYF | TGTGCCAGCATCTCCCAGGGGTGGGAGACCCAGTACTTC
TRBJ1-5 | - | TRBV7-2 | - | CASSFPGGQPQHF | TGTGCCAGCAGCTTCCCGGGGGGGCAGCCCCAGCATTTT
TRBJ2-7 | - | TRBV4-3 | - | CASSQDPGGEQYF | TGCGCCAGCAGCCAAGACCCCGGAGGGGAGCAGTACTTC
TRBJ1-5 | - | TRBV2 | - | CASSEAWQGFNDGQPQHF | TGTGCCAGCAGTGAAGCTTGGCAGGGGTTTAATGACGGTCAGCCCCAGCATTTT
TRBJ2-2 | - | TRBV5-1 | TRBD1 | CASSLRTGGAGNTGELFF | TGCGCCAGCAGCCTGCGGACAGGGGGCGCGGGGAACACCGGGGAGCTGTTTTTT
TRBJ2-2 | - | TRBV4-3 | TRBD2 | CASSPGLGANTGELFF | TGCGCCAGCAGCCCGGGACTAGGAGCGAACACCGGGGAGCTGTTTTTT
TRBJ1-1 | - | TRBV9 | - | CASSPGTLNTEAFF | TGTGCCAGCAGCCCCGGGACACTGAACACTGAAGCTTTCTTT
TRBJ1-5 | - | TRBV30 | TRBD1 | CAWRLQGASNQPQHF | TGTGCCTGGAGACTTCAGGGGGCGAGCAATCAGCCCCAGCATTTT
TRBJ2-1 | - | TRBV2 | - | CASREYNEQFF | TGTGCCAGCAGGGAGTACAATGAGCAGTTCTTC
TRBJ1-3 | - | TRBV6-6 | TRBD1 | CAGKQGMRGNTIYF | TGTGCCGGAAAACAGGGGATGAGGGGAAACACCATATATTTT
TRBJ2-3 | - | TRBV7-6 | TRBD2 | CASSRGLAGLSTDTQYF | TGTGCCAGCAGCCGAGGACTAGCGGGACTCTCCACAGATACGCAGTATTTT
TRBJ2-7 | - | TRBV6-4 | TRBD2 | CASSAGAGGYEQYF | TGTGCCAGCAGTGCGGGAGCGGGGGGCTACGAGCAGTACTTC
TRBJ2-5 | - | TRBV28 | - | CASSPSDFQETQYF | TGTGCCAGCAGCCCCAGCGACTTCCAAGAGACCCAGTACTTC
TRBJ1-1 | - | TRBV6-6 | - | CASSGRGMNTEAFF | TGTGCCAGCAGCGGACGGGGAATGAACACTGAAGCTTTCTTT
TRBJ2-5 | once | TRBV28 | TRBD2 | CASSLTRLAGETQYF | TGTGCCAGCAGTCTCACACGACTAGCGGGAGAGACCCAGTACTTC
TRBJ1-1 | - | TRBV28 | - | CASWTFGAHLNTEAFF | TGTGCCAGCTGGACCTTTGGGGCACACCTGAACACTGAAGCTTTCTTT
TRBJ2-1 | - | TRBV2 | - | CASLRENYNEQFF | TGTGCCAGCCTTCGGGAGAACTACAATGAGCAGTTCTTC
TRBJ2-1 | - | TRBV2 | - | CASCYLQSSDEQFF | TGTGCCAGCTGCTACCTTCAGTCTAGCGATGAGCAGTTCTTC
TRBJ2-6 | - | TRBV7-3 | - | CASSPTWRPLTHSGANVLTF | TGTGCCAGCAGCCCCACGTGGAGGCCACTCACCCACTCTGGGGCCAACGTCCTGACTTTC
TRBJ1-4 | - | TRBV5-1 | - | CASSSPGLEKLFF | TGCGCCAGCAGCTCCCCAGGGTTGGAAAAACTGTTTTTT
TRBJ2-1 | - | TRBV30 | TRBD2 | CAWSVLGTNHNEQFF | TGTGCCTGGAGTGTACTGGGGACTAACCACAATGAGCAGTTCTTC
TRBJ2-5 | - | TRBV9 | TRBD2 | CASSVDASGGETQYF | TGTGCCAGCAGCGTCGACGCCTCGGGGGGGGAGACCCAGTACTTC
TRBJ2-1 | - | TRBV12-5 | - | CASGDSSSEQFF | TGTGCTAGTGGTGACAGCTCTAGTGAGCAGTTCTTC
TRBJ1-1 | - | TRBV7-9 | - | CASSLRDTEAFF | TGTGCCAGCAGCCTCAGGGACACTGAAGCTTTCTTT